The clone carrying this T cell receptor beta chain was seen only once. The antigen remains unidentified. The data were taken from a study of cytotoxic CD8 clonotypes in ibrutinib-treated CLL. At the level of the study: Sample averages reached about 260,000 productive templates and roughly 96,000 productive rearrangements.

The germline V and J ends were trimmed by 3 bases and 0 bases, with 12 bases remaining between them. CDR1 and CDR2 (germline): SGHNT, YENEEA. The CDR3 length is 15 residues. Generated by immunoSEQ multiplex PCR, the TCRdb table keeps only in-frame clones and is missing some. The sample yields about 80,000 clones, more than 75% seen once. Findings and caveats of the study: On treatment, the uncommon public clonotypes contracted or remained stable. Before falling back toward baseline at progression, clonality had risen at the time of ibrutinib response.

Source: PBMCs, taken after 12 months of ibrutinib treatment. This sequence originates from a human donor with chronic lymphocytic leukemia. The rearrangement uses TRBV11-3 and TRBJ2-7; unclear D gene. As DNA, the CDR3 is TGTGCCAGCAGCTTCTCGGACGGAGCCTCCTACGAGCAGTACTTC. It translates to CASSFSDGASYEQYF. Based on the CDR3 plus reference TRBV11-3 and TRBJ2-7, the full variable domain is EAGVVQSPRYKIIEKKQPVAFWCNPISGHNTLYWYLQNLGQGPELLIRYENEEAVDDSQLPKDRFSAERLKGVDSTLKIQPAELGDSAVYLCASSFSDGASYEQYFGPGTRLTVT.